The clone carrying this TCR beta chain was seen only a few times. The sample originates from a study of blood T cells in healthy people across ages. This CDR3 has 16 amino acids. Germline CDR1 DFQATT, CDR2 SNEGSKA (reference sequence). Trimming at V came to 0 bases and at J to 5 bases, leaving 5 bases not matched to a gene. Primers used in a second PCR of about 7 to 11 cycles were a sample-barcoded 5' primer and a J-beta primer mix. TCRdb re-derived calls from the 5' RACE reads in MiXCR, one entry per CDR3 protein. This sample has hundreds of thousands of distinct CDR3 sequences, with 20% to 25% found just once. In addition, the sample was reused for a study of T cells of mothers and their children. Turning to that study: Each donor was one of three healthy Caucasian mothers or one of their six children.

Sequenced material: blood. This chain uses TRBV20-1 with TRBJ2-1; 12 bases are shared with TRBD2. The TCR was taken from a boy between 10 and 17 years old in good health. The CDR3 region has the DNA TGCAGTGCTAGAGAGCTAGCGGGAGGGTCCCACAATGAGCAGTTCTTC. This sequence encodes CSARELAGGSHNEQFF.